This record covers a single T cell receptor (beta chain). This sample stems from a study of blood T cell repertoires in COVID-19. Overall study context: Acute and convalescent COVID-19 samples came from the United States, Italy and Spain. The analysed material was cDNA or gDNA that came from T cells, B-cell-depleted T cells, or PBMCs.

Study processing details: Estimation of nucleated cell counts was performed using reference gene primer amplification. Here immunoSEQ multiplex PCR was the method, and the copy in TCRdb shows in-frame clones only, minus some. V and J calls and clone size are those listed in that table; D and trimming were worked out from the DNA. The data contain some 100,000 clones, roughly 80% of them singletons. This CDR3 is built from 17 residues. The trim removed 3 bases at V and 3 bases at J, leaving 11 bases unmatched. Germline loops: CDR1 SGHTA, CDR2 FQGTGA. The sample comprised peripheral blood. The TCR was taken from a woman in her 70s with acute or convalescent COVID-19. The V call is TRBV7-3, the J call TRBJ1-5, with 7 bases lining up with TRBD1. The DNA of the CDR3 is TGTGCCAGCAGCTTTGTGAGGGGAGACAGGGACAATCAGCCCCAGCATTTT. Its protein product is CASSFVRGDRDNQPQHF.